What follows is one T cell receptor (beta chain) and its context. This record belongs to a study of cytotoxic CD8 clonotypes in ibrutinib-treated CLL. Investigators sought sequencing depths of between 1 in 200,000 and 1 in 1 million T cells. Libraries were prepared by immunoSEQ multiplex PCR; TCRdb keeps only in-frame clonotypes and omits some of them. This sample has 45,000 or so clones, with around 52% found just once. Germline CDR1 and CDR2: LNHDA and SQIVND (reference sequence). The CDR3 contains 14 residues. The trim removed 6 bases at V and 5 bases at J, leaving 5 bases unmatched. The chain uses TRBV19 and TRBJ2-3; TRBD2 agrees at 10 bases. This specimen was PBMCs, taken after 24 months of ibrutinib treatment. This clonotype originated in a human donor with chronic lymphocytic leukemia. CDR3 in amino acids: CASRSGGAQDTQYF. Here the CDR3 DNA reads TGTGCCAGTAGAAGCGGGGGGGCACAAGATACGCAGTATTTT.